The 22 T cell receptor beta chains in this list originate from one sample, sequenced in a study of identical twins. One entry per CDR3 protein, called by TCRdb with MiXCR from the 5' RACE reads. Of 1.5 million or so distinct CDR3 sequences listed, about 31% were seen once; the top ten hold 0.27%. Sequenced input: cord blood. The receptors were gathered from a newborn girl in good health.

The chain couples TRBV20-1 to TRBJ2-3, with D possibly being TRBD1 (7 bases). The CDR3 spans 15 residues. V was trimmed by 5 bases and J by 5 bases, leaving 20 bases between them. CDR1 is DFQATT and CDR2 is SNEGSKA in the germline V gene (reference sequence). Here the CDR3 DNA reads TGCAGTGCTGATGGAAGCAGGGGGGCATTAGATACGCAGTATTTT. It codes for CSADGSRGALDTQYF.

The chain recombines TRBV27 with TRBJ1-4; D ambiguous. Trimming stripped 3 bases from V and 4 bases from J, with 12 bases between. The CDR3 runs 15 residues. Germline V gene lookup returns CDR1 MNHEY and CDR2 SMNVEV (reference sequence). The CDR3 DNA follows: TGTGCCAGCAGTTTTCGTGGCAGTTATAATGAAAAACTGTTTTTT. Translation: CASSFRGSYNEKLFF.

The chain combines TRBV7-9 with TRBJ2-3, with D maybe TRBD2 (6 bases). The CDR3 consists of 14 residues. In germline, CDR1 is SEHNR, CDR2 FQNEAQ (reference sequence). The V end was cut by 2 bases, the J end by 5 bases, with 11 bases between. The CDR3 loop reads CASSLTRDGDTQYF. DNA for the CDR3: TGTGCCAGCAGCTTAACGCGGGACGGAGATACGCAGTATTTT.

The chain links TRBV20-1 to TRBJ2-7; TRBD2 might be the D (6 bases). V lost 0 bases to trimming and J lost 3 bases, with 15 bases between them. CDR1 and CDR2 from the germline V gene are DFQATT and SNEGSKA (reference sequence). This CDR3 is 15 amino acids long. DNA for the CDR3: TGCAGTGCTAGAGATTTTCGCGGAGGGGTCTACGAGCAGTACTTC. This codes for CSARDFRGGVYEQYF.

The chain uses TRBV9 and TRBJ2-3, with D perhaps matching TRBD2 (6 bases). The V gene's germline CDR1 is SGDLS and CDR2 YYNGEE. The CDR3 runs to 16 residues. V was clipped by 3 bases and J by 2 bases, with 16 bases between them. In DNA form, the CDR3 reads TGTGCCAGCAGCGCTGGTACTAGCTTAATCACAGATACGCAGTATTTT. Protein product: CASSAGTSLITDTQYF.

Remarks on this clonotype: This clone may be a read error of a much larger clone one base away. The rearrangement joins TRBV28 to TRBJ2-7, with TRBD2 matching 10 bases. The CDR3 is 15 amino acids. Germline V gene data show CDR1 as MDHEN and CDR2 as SYDVKM. For the CDR3, the DNA is TGTGTCAGCAGTTTACTAGCGGGGCCTACCTACGAGCAGTACTTC. Its translation is CVSSLLAGPTYEQYF.

This clonotype was detected a few times. The V gene is TRBV29-1, the J gene TRBJ2-5, with D perhaps matching TRBD1 (5 bases). The V gene's germline CDR1 is SQVTM and CDR2 ANQGSEA. Trimming shortened V by 5 bases and J by 2 bases, and 18 bases separated the two germline ends. CDR3 length: 15 residues. The CDR3 is CSVRDATGVQETQYF. The CDR3 DNA sequence: TGCAGCGTTAGGGATGCTACAGGTGTTCAAGAGACCCAGTACTTC.

The chain has TRBV7-2 and TRBJ1-1, with D possibly TRBD1 on 5 matching bases. The CDR3 has 14 residues. The germline gives CDR1 SGHTA, CDR2 FQGNSA. V lost 2 bases and J lost 4, with 11 bases in between. This CDR3 reads CASSLFGRATEAFF. The CDR3 region has the DNA TGTGCCAGCAGCTTATTTGGCAGGGCCACTGAAGCTTTCTTT. Complete variable domain (other parts from reference TRBV7-2 and TRBJ1-1): GAGVSQSPSNKVTEKGKDVELRCDPISGHTALYWYRQSLGQGLEFLIYFQGNSAPDKSGLPSDRFSAERTGGSVSTLTIQRTQQEDSAVYLCASSLFGRATEAFFGQGTRLTVV.

The chain has TRBV20-1 and TRBJ2-7; 9 bases line up with TRBD2. CDR1 is DFQATT and CDR2 is SNEGSKA in the germline V gene (reference sequence). The junction had 13 bases not matched to a gene; V was cut back by 4 bases and J by 6 bases. CDR3 size: 15 residues. CDR3 sequence: CSANGPAGGPFEQYF. The CDR3 nucleotides read TGCAGTGCTAATGGACCAGCGGGAGGACCTTTCGAGCAGTACTTC.

The chain uses TRBV5-1 and TRBJ2-7, with 9 bases that match TRBD2. The junction had 9 bases not matched to a gene; V was cut back by 1 base and J by 7 bases. In germline, CDR1 is SGHRS, CDR2 YFSETQ. The CDR3 spans 15 residues. CDR3 in amino acids: CASSLSGGRGNEQYF. Written as DNA, the CDR3 is TGCGCCAGCAGCTTGAGTGGCGGGAGGGGGAATGAGCAGTACTTC.

This clonotype showed up just a few times. The chain employs TRBV7-9 and TRBJ2-5; D remains ambiguous. Germline values: CDR1 SEHNR, CDR2 FQNEAQ (reference sequence). V lost 5 bases to trimming and J lost 0 bases, with 7 bases between them. CDR3 length: 13 residues. CDR3 loop: CASSESYQETQYF. As DNA, the CDR3 is TGTGCCAGCAGCGAATCTTACCAAGAGACCCAGTACTTC.

V and J are TRBV12-3 or TRBV12-4 and TRBJ1-1; possibly TRBD1 for D (6 bases). This CDR3 spans 17 amino acids. V lost 7 bases and J lost 5, with 26 bases in between. Here the CDR3 reads CASIPGRSRDKGTEAFF. The CDR3 DNA sequence: TGTGCCAGCATCCCTGGCCGGAGCAGGGACAAGGGGACTGAAGCTTTCTTT.

The CDR3 protein is CAIMVGGQSYEQFF. The CDR3, as DNA: TGTGCCATCATGGTGGGGGGCCAATCCTATGAGCAGTTCTTC. The V gene is TRBV10-3, the J gene TRBJ2-1; D is possibly TRBD1 or TRBD2 (6 bases each). The CDR3 is made up of 14 amino acids. Germline V lookup: CDR1 ENHRY, CDR2 SYGVKD. Trimming stripped 7 bases from V and 8 bases from J, with 18 bases between.

The chain links TRBV19 to TRBJ1-2; 7 bases agree with TRBD1. V lost 6 bases, J lost 4 bases, and 8 bases stayed unmatched. The CDR3 has 14 residues. Germline V gives CDR1 LNHDA, CDR2 SQIVND (reference sequence). The chain's CDR3 is CASRPTGNFYGYTF. The CDR3 DNA reads as TGTGCCAGTAGGCCGACAGGGAATTTCTATGGCTACACCTTC.

The J gene is TRBJ2-7, the V gene TRBV4-1; TRBD2 is a possible D gene (6 bases). Deletions cut 1 base from V and 3 bases from J, with 13 bases between. The CDR3 totals 15 residues. Per the germline V gene, CDR1 is MGHRA and CDR2 is YSYEKL. This CDR3 is CASSQGTNNNYEQYF. As DNA, the CDR3 is TGCGCCAGCAGCCAAGGGACTAATAACAACTACGAGCAGTACTTC.

This chain connects TRBV5-6 to TRBJ1-1; 8 bases line up with TRBD1. This CDR3 contains 15 residues. Trimming removed 2 bases from V and 1 base from J; junction bases left unmatched: 4. Per the germline V gene, CDR1 is SGHDT and CDR2 is YYEEEE. The CDR3 loop reads CASSFPGGPNTEAFF. Written as DNA, the CDR3 is TGTGCCAGCAGCTTCCCAGGGGGCCCGAACACTGAAGCTTTCTTT.

The chain uses TRBV5-1 and TRBJ2-1; 8 nucleotides align to TRBD2. Near its end, the DNA agrees better with TRBJ2-7, so the J call may be wrong. Germline V lookup: CDR1 SGHRS, CDR2 YFSETQ. The CDR3 sequence is 16 residues long. CDR3 in DNA: TGCGCCAGCAGTTCCATTAGCGGGATTGGGGGCAATGAGCAGTACTTC. This codes for CASSSISGIGGNEQYF.

The genes are TRBV11-2 and TRBJ2-7; a possible D gene is TRBD2 (5 bases). CDR1 and CDR2 (germline): SGHAT, FQNNGV. Trimming took off 2 bases at V and 6 bases at J, with 11 bases between the two ends. This CDR3 is built from 13 residues. The CDR3 nucleotides read TGTGCCAGCAGCTTAATCTCTAGCAGCGAGCAGTACTTC. It encodes CASSLISSSEQYF.

This clonotype has only a few counts. V gene TRBV6-1 combines with J gene TRBJ2-7; 9 positions agree with TRBD1. CDR1 MNHNS and CDR2 SASEGT come from the germline V gene. The CDR3 is 20 amino acids. The J segment lost 0 bases and the V segment lost 8 bases, leaving 23 bases of the junction unmatched. CDR3 DNA: TGTGCCAGCCTTGCTGATTATTGGGACAGGGTTAGGGTGATCTCCTACGAGCAGTACTTC. Residues: CASLADYWDRVRVISYEQYF.

This chain connects TRBV11-2 to TRBJ1-1; a possible D gene is TRBD1 (6 bases). CDR1 is SGHAT and CDR2 is FQNNGV in the germline V gene. Trimming removed 4 bases from V and 5 bases from J, with 17 bases in between. The CDR3 is made up of 15 amino acids. CDR3 nucleotide sequence: TGTGCCAGCAGCTCCCTGGTCCTAGGGGGAACTGAAGCTTTCTTT. Its protein product is CASSSLVLGGTEAFF.

The genes are TRBV25-1 and TRBJ2-7; D is unresolved. Trimming left V 4 bases short and J 5 bases short, with 6 bases between. The CDR3 totals 11 residues. CDR1 is MGHDK, CDR2 SYGVNS, per germline. CDR3 amino acids: CASSVRNEQYF. The DNA for the CDR3 is TGTGCCAGCAGTGTTCGGAACGAGCAGTACTTC.

This rearrangement joins TRBV24-1 to TRBJ2-5, with D hard to call. V lost 4 bases, J lost 0 bases, and 8 bases lay in between. Germline-derived CDR1 and CDR2 are KGHDR and SFDVKD. This CDR3 is 14 amino acids long. The CDR3 is CATSDRTDQETQYF. Written as DNA, the CDR3 is TGTGCCACCAGTGACCGGACCGACCAAGAGACCCAGTACTTC.